This T cell receptor beta chain appears in the sequencing data of a study of cytomegalovirus exposure and HLA in healthy donors. General study points: One cluster of highly shared sequence variants probably arose as a sequencing artifact.

As concerns this clone: What it recognizes is unknown.

CDR3 length equals 13 residues. The ends were cut back, 0 bases at V and 5 bases at J, with 7 bases in the middle. Per germline, CDR1 KGHSH and CDR2 LQKENI. With 60 Vbeta and 13 Jbeta primers, the PCR was carried out. The protocol was immunoSEQ multiplex PCR, while the TCRdb copy is restricted to in-frame clones and leaves out a portion. The profile shows 160,000 or so clones, approximately 78% of them singletons. Specimen: PBMCs. The chain links TRBV18 to TRBJ2-5; D possibly corresponds to TRBD1 (5 bases). The receptor was isolated from a woman in her twenties or thirties in good health and CMV-seropositive. The DNA for the CDR3 is TGTGCCAGCTCACCACCTGGGGCCGAGACCCAGTACTTC. This encodes CASSPPGAETQYF.